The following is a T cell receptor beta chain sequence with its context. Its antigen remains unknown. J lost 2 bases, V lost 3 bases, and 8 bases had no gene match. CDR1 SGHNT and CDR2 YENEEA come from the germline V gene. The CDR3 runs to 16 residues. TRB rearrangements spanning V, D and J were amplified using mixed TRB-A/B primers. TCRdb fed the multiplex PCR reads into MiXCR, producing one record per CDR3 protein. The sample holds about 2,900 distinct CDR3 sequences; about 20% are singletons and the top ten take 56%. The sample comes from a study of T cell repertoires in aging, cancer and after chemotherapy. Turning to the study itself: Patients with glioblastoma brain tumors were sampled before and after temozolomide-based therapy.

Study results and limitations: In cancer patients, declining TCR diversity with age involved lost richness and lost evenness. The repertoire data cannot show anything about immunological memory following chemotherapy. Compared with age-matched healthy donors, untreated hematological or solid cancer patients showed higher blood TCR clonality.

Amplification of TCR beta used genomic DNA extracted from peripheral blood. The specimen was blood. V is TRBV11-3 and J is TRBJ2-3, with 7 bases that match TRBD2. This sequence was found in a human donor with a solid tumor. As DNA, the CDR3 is TGTGCCAGCAGCTTGGGGCGAGCGGGGAACACAGATACGCAGTATTTT. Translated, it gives CASSLGRAGNTDTQYF. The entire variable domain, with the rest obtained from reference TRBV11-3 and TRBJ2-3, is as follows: EAGVVQSPRYKIIEKKQPVAFWCNPISGHNTLYWYLQNLGQGPELLIRYENEEAVDDSQLPKDRFSAERLKGVDSTLKIQPAELGDSAVYLCASSLGRAGNTDTQYFGPGTRLTVL.